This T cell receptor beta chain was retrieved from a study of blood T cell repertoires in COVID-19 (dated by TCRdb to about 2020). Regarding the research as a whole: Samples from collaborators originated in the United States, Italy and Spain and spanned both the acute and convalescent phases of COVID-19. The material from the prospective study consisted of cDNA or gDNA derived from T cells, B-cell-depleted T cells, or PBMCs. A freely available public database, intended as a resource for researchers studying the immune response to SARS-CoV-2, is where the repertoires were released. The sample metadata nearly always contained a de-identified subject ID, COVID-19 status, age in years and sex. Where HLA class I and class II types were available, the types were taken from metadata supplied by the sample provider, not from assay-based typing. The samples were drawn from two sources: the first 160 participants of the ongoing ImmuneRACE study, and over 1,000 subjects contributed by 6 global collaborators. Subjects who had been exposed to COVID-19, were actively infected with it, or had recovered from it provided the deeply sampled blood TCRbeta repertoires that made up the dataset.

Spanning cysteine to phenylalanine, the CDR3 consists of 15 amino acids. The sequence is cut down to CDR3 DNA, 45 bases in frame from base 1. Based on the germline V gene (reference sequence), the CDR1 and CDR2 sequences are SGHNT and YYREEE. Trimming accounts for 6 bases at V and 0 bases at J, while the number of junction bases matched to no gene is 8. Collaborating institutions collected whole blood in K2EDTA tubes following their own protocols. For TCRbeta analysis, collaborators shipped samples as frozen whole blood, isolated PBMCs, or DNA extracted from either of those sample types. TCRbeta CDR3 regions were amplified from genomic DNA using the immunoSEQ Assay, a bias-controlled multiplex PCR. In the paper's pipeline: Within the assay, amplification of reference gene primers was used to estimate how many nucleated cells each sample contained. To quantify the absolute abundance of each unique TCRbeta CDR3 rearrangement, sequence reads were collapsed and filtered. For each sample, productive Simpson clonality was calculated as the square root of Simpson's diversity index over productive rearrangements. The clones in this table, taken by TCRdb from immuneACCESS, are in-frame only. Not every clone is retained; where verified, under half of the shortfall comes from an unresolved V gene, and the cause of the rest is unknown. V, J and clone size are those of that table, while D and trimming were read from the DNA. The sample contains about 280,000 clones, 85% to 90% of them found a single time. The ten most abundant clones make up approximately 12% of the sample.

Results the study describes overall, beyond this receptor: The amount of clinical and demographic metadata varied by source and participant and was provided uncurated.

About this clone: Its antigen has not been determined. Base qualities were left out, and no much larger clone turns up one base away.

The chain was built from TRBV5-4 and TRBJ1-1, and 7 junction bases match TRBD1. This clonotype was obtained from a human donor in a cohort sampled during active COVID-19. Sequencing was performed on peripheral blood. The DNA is TGTGCCAGCAACCGGGACAGTGGATTGAACACTGAAGCTTTCTTT. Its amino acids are CASNRDSGLNTEAFF.